This T cell receptor (beta chain) was profiled in a study of shared clonotypes between healthy human individuals. Negatively enriched CD4+ T cells were divided by CD45RA into naive and memory. Trimming took 7 bases from V and 2 from J; bases not matched to a gene: 10. The length of the CDR3 is 15 residues. CDR1 is MNHNS, CDR2 SASEGT, per germline. Sequenced by immunoSEQ multiplex PCR; TCRdb stores in-frame clones only, minus some. This sample yields about 1.5 million clones, of which around 95% are seen a single time; approximately 1% belongs to the top ten. J is TRBJ2-7 and V is TRBV6-1; 8 bases match TRBD1. This clonotype was obtained from a man aged 30 to 45 in good health. Specimen: naive CD4+ T cells sorted from blood. Sample subset: CD45RA+ positively selected. CDR3 region: CASTELRQGPYEQYF. CDR3 nucleotides: TGTGCCAGCACCGAATTGCGACAGGGGCCCTACGAGCAGTACTTC.